This TCR beta chain was captured by sequencing in a study of tumor and adjacent non-tumor tissue in lung cancer. The ends were cut back, 4 bases at V and 9 bases at J, with 19 bases in the middle. Per germline, CDR1 MNHNS and CDR2 SASEGT. This CDR3 region has 15 residues. No cell sorting was done before RNA was extracted from the tissue. The library came from three nested PCR rounds adapted from ARM-PCR protocols. One entry per CDR3 protein results from TCRdb running MiXCR on the multiplex PCR reads. Of around 74,000 distinct CDR3 sequences in the sample, around 70% are singletons; the top ten hold about 12%.

The sequencing input was lung tumor tissue. The TCR sequence derives from a woman in her 70s with non-small cell lung cancer. The chain uses TRBV6-1 and TRBJ1-5, with D perhaps matching TRBD1 (5 bases). The CDR3 DNA follows: TGTGCCAGCAGTGGAGGGGACGGGGATCGGTGGCCCCAGCATTTT. It encodes CASSGGDGDRWPQHF.